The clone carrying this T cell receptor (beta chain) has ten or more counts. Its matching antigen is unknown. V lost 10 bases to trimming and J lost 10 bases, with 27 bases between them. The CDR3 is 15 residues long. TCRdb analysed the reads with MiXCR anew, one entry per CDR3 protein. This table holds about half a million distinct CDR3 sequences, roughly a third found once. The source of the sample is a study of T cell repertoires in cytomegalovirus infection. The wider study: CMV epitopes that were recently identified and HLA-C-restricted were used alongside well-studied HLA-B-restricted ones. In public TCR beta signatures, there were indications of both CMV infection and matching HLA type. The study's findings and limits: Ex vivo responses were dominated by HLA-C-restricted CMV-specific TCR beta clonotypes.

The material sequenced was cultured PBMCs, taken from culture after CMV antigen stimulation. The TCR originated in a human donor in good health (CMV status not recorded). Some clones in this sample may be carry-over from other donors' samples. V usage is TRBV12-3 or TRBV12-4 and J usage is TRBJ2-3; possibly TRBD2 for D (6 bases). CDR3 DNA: TGTGCCAACCTATACGGGGTTCGTACTGGAGGGGCGCAGTATTTT. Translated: CANLYGVRTGGAQYF.